A selection of T cell receptor beta chains follows, all from one sample in a study of shared clonotypes between healthy human individuals. Libraries were prepared by immunoSEQ multiplex PCR; TCRdb keeps only in-frame clonotypes and omits some of them. The repertoire includes 2.3 million or so clones, approximately 93% of them detected once, and about 0.37% sits in the top ten. The sequenced sample consisted of naive CD4+ T cells from PBMCs. The receptor source for this set is a man in his late teens or twenties in good health. Some clones in this sample may be carry-over from other donors' samples. CDR3s include the opening cysteine and the closing phenylalanine or tryptophan. A D gene is named only where the DNA matches it firmly. Only part of the rows carry a size: once, few, many, or a class if the clone is expanded.

j_gene | d_gene | abundance | v_gene | CDR3nt | CDR3aa
TRBJ2-1 | . | . | TRBV27 | TGTGCCAGCAGCACATATTTCGACAGCTACAATGAGCAGTTCTTC | CASSTYFDSYNEQFF
TRBJ1-5 | . | . | TRBV19 | TGTGCCAGTAGTACAGGGGTGCGCAATCAGCCCCAGCATTTT | CASSTGVRNQPQHF
TRBJ1-1 | . | . | TRBV6-1 | TGTGCCAGCAGTGTGTTCACAGGGAATAAGAACACTGAAGCTTTCTTT | CASSVFTGNKNTEAFF
TRBJ2-1 | . | . | TRBV6-6 | TGTGCCAGCAGTTACAGGACTCGAAGCTCCTACAATGAGCAGTTCTTC | CASSYRTRSSYNEQFF
TRBJ2-3 | . | . | TRBV7-8 | TGTGCCAGCAGCGCGAGGGACCCACCAAAGGGGGATACGCAGTATTTT | CASSARDPPKGDTQYF
TRBJ1-4 | . | . | TRBV15 | TGTGCCACCAGCGGACAAAAAGGACGGAGGAGTAATGAAAAACTGTTTTTT | CATSGQKGRRSNEKLFF
TRBJ2-3 | . | . | TRBV30 | TGTGCCGGGGCCGCCTCAGATACGCAGTATTTT | CAGAASDTQYF
TRBJ1-6 | . | once | TRBV6-5 | TGTGCCAGCAGTTCGGGGACATCGGCCCTCCACTTT | CASSSGTSALHF
TRBJ2-7 | TRBD2 | . | TRBV2 | TGTGCCAGACGACAGGCGGGAGGGGCCGAGCAGTACTTC | CARRQAGGAEQYF
TRBJ2-7 | . | . | TRBV6-4 | TGTGCCAGCAGCCCACCCGGGACGCACTCCTACGAGCAGTACTTC | CASSPPGTHSYEQYF
TRBJ2-7 | TRBD2 | once | TRBV28 | TGTGCCAGCAGACGGACTAGCGGGAACTCCTACGAGCAGTACTTC | CASRRTSGNSYEQYF
TRBJ1-5 | . | . | TRBV2 | TGTGCCAGCAGTCGGACGCTTCGGAGCAATCAGCCCCAGCATTTT | CASSRTLRSNQPQHF
TRBJ1-2 | . | . | TRBV6-5 | TGTGCCAGCAGTTACTCGAGACAGAGTGGCTACACCTTC | CASSYSRQSGYTF
TRBJ2-3 | . | . | TRBV7-9 | TGTGCCAGCAGCTTAGGGTGGACGCAGTATTTT | CASSLGWTQYF
TRBJ2-1 | . | . | TRBV5-1 | TGCGCCAGCAGCTCTAATAGCCCCCCTGAGGGTTTCTTC | CASSSNSPPEGFF
TRBJ2-5 | . | . | TRBV5-4 | TGTGCCAGCAGCTCGAAAATAACAGGGTCTACAGAGACCCAGTACTTC | CASSSKITGSTETQYF
TRBJ2-1 | . | . | TRBV28 | TGTGCCAGCAGTTTTTGGCCAAATGAGCAGTTCTTC | CASSFWPNEQFF
TRBJ2-5 | TRBD1 | . | TRBV28 | TGTGCCAGCAGGAGGACAGGGGCAGAGACCCAGTACTTC | CASRRTGAETQYF
TRBJ2-3 | TRBD2 | . | TRBV6-4 | TGTGCCAGCAGTGACCAGGGAGGGACAGATACGCAGTATTTT | CASSDQGGTDTQYF
TRBJ2-7 | TRBD2 | . | TRBV7-9 | TGCGGGGGGGACGAAGGCGAGCAGTACTTC | CGGDEGEQYF
TRBJ2-5 | TRBD2 | . | TRBV5-1 | TGCGCCAGCAGCTATGGACTAGCGGGAGTGGAGACCCAGTACTTC | CASSYGLAGVETQYF
TRBJ2-7 | TRBD1 | . | TRBV28 | TGTGCCAGCAGTCCGACACAGGGGGCTGGAGGCGAGCAGTACTTC | CASSPTQGAGGEQYF
TRBJ2-7 | TRBD1 | . | TRBV18 | TGTGCCAGCTCACCAAATCCGGACAGGGGGATCGACGAGCAGTACTTC | CASSPNPDRGIDEQYF
TRBJ1-3 | . | . | TRBV6-6 | TGTGCCAGCAGTTACGCTCGGGGAAACACCATATATTTT | CASSYARGNTIYF
TRBJ2-4 | . | . | TRBV28 | TGTGCCAGCAGTCCCCAACGGACTATTCATGGTTTGGGCAAAAACATTCAGTACTTC | CASSPQRTIHGLGKNIQYF
TRBJ1-3 | . | . | TRBV5-4 | TGTGCCAGCAGCTTGGGAGCGGGGTTCTCTGGAAACACCATATATTTT | CASSLGAGFSGNTIYF
TRBJ2-7 | TRBD2 | . | TRBV18 | TGTGCCAGCTCACCACCGGGGGCTAGCGGGAGGGCCGCCTACGAGCAGTACTTC | CASSPPGASGRAAYEQYF
TRBJ1-3 | TRBD1 | . | TRBV7-3 | TGTGCCAGCAGCTTGGCAGGGGGCCTCTCTGGAAACACCATATATTTT | CASSLAGGLSGNTIYF
TRBJ1-2 | TRBD1 | once | TRBV9 | TGTGCCAGCAGCGCCACAACAGGGGTCTATGGCTACACCTTC | CASSATTGVYGYTF